The source of this T cell receptor beta chain is a study of T-cell reconstitution after alpha-beta-depleted transplantation in children. Unique molecular identifiers tagged the TCRbeta library. TCRdb re-called the PCR reads through MiXCR, storing one row per CDR3 protein. The sample lists about 980,000 distinct CDR3 sequences; about 29% were seen once. In regard to this clonotype: Its antigen is still unknown.

Study-wide points: Two months or so post-transplant, alpha-beta T cells reportedly derived from several hundred expanded graft clones. It was newly produced T cells that mostly accounted for T-cell counts and diversity one year after transplant.

This material consisted of PBMCs, mostly from graft donor cells, taken 360 days after TCRalphabeta/CD19-depleted stem cell transplant. The TCR originated in a boy younger than two who had a stem cell transplant for SCID, so the T cells may come from the graft donor.

The CDR3, as DNA: TGTGCCACCCGAGAGGTGGGAGGCAACTATGGCTACACCTTC. Its protein is CATREVGGNYGYTF. V is TRBV6-1 and J is TRBJ1-2; D not certain. This CDR3 spans 14 amino acids. Per the germline V gene, CDR1 is MNHNS and CDR2 is SASEGT. The germline V and J ends were trimmed by 10 bases and 2 bases, with 17 bases remaining between them.